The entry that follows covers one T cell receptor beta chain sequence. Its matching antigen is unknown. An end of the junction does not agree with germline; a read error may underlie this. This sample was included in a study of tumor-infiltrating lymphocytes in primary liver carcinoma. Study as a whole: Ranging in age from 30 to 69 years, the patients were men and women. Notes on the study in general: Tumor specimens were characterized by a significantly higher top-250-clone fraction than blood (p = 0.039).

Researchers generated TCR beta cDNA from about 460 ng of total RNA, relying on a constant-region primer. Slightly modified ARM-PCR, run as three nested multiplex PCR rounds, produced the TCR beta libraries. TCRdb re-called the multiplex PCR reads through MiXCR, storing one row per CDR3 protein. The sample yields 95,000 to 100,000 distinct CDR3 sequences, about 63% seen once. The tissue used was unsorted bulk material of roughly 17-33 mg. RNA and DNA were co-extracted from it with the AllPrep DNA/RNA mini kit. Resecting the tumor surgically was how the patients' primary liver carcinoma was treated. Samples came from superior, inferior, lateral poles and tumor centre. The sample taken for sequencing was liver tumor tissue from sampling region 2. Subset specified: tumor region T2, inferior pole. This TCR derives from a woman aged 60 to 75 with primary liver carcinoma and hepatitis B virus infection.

In DNA, the CDR3 is TGTGCCTGCAGCTTAGTCGGGGAATACCGAGACACTGAAGCTTTCTTT. Amino acid sequence: CACSLVGEYRDTEAFF. The J gene is TRBJ1-1, the V gene TRBV11-3, with no clear D. There are 16 residues in the CDR3. The germline V gene has CDR1 SGHNT and CDR2 YENEEA.